This entry describes one TCR beta chain. In TCRdb, the 5' RACE reads were re-called with MiXCR into one record per CDR3 protein. This table has about 83,000 distinct CDR3 sequences, around an eighth appearing once. V was shortened by 10 bases and J by 4 bases, with 14 bases between the two germline ends. Germline-derived CDR1 and CDR2 are KGHDR and SFDVKD. CDR3 length: 13 residues. The data are from a study of early T cells in non-severe SARS-CoV-2 infection. Looking at the study overall: Chains were unpaired, as sequencing was done on bulk RNA from unsorted whole blood.

The sample taken for sequencing was whole blood. This receptor was taken from an adult who was a healthcare worker with PCR-confirmed SARS-CoV-2 infection or an uninfected control (not recorded which). V gene TRBV24-1 combines with J gene TRBJ2-3; tentative D call: TRBD1 (7 bases). CDR3: CATGGGGADTQYF. CDR3 in DNA: TGTGCCACTGGAGGGGGCGGGGCAGATACGCAGTATTTT.